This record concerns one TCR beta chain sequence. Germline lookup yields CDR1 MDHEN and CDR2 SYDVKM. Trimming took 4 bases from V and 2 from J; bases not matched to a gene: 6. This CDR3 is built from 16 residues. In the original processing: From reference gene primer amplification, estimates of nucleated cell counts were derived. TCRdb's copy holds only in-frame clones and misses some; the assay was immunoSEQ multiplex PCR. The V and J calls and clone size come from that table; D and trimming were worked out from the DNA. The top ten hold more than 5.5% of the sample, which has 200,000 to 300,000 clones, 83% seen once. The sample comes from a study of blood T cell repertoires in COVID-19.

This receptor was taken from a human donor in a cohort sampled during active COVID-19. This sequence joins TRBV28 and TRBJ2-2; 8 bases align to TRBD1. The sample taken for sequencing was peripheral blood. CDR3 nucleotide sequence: TGTGCCAGCAGTTACCCCGGACAGGGTAACACCGGGGAGCTGTTTTTT. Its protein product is CASSYPGQGNTGELFF.